A selection of T cell receptor beta chains follows, all from one sample in a study of cytomegalovirus exposure and HLA in healthy donors. Using immunoSEQ multiplex PCR, the repertoire was profiled, and TCRdb retains in-frame clones only, with some absent. The data show over 150,000 clones, just under 90% seen once. The material sequenced was PBMCs. These receptor sequences come from a young man in good health and CMV-seropositive. Each CDR3 is given with its conserved first and last residue. The D gene is left open where the match is weak. For some rows the clone size is stated as once, few or many, or as a class when expanded; others skip it.

d_call,v_call,clone_size,cdr3_length,j_call,cdr3_aa,cdr3_nt
-,TRBV19,-,15,TRBJ2-7,CASSTLARARDEQYF,TGTGCCAGTAGTACCCTAGCACGCGCCCGTGACGAGCAGTACTTC
-,TRBV5-1,-,15,TRBJ2-1,CASSLREAGYNEQFF,TGCGCCAGCAGCTTGAGGGAGGCGGGCTACAATGAGCAGTTCTTC
TRBD1,TRBV7-8,-,13,TRBJ2-5,CASSWDSQETQYF,TGTGCCAGCAGCTGGGACAGCCAAGAGACCCAGTACTTC
-,TRBV7-6,-,13,TRBJ2-2,CASSLEQTGELFF,TGTGCCAGCAGCTTAGAACAAACCGGGGAGCTGTTTTTT
TRBD2,TRBV7-9,-,17,TRBJ2-1,CASSLVGRRGTYNEQFF,TGTGCCAGCAGCTTAGTAGGCAGGCGGGGGACGTACAATGAGCAGTTCTTC
-,TRBV7-2,-,14,TRBJ2-1,CASSLAGGAEGQFF,TGTGCCAGCAGCTTAGCGGGAGGAGCTGAGGGGCAGTTCTTC
TRBD1,TRBV29-1,-,13,TRBJ2-7,CSVGTGHSYEQYF,TGCAGCGTGGGGACAGGGCACTCCTACGAGCAGTACTTC
-,TRBV7-9,-,13,TRBJ2-3,CASSLELTDTQYF,TGTGCCAGCAGCTTAGAGCTGACAGATACGCAGTATTTT
-,TRBV7-8,-,19,TRBJ2-7,CASSLTTGFMRLDSYEQYF,TGTGCCAGCAGCTTAACTACGGGTTTTATGAGGCTCGACTCCTACGAGCAGTACTTC
-,TRBV6-1,-,15,TRBJ2-5,CASSVERQSQETQYF,TGTGCCAGCAGTGTGGAAAGACAGTCCCAAGAGACCCAGTACTTC
TRBD2,TRBV28,once,14,TRBJ2-7,CASSPGLAGAVQYF,TGTGCCAGCAGTCCCGGACTAGCGGGAGCGGTGCAGTACTTC
TRBD1,TRBV6-1,-,12,TRBJ2-7,CASRGQGNEQYF,TGTGCCAGCAGAGGACAGGGGAACGAGCAGTACTTC
TRBD2,TRBV13,-,16,TRBJ2-1,CASSSRTSGTYNEQFF,TGTGCCAGCAGCTCGCGGACTAGCGGGACCTACAATGAGCAGTTCTTC
-,TRBV6-1,-,13,TRBJ2-7,CASSELGADEQYF,TGTGCCAGCAGTGAATTGGGGGCCGACGAGCAGTACTTC
-,TRBV15,-,12,TRBJ2-3,CATSRFRDTQYF,TGTGCCACCAGCAGGTTTAGAGATACGCAGTATTTT
TRBD2,TRBV7-3,-,15,TRBJ2-3,CASSVSGRALDTQYF,TGTGCCAGCAGCGTTAGCGGGAGGGCCTTGGATACGCAGTATTTT
TRBD1,TRBV7-8,-,18,TRBJ1-2,CASSGRTGPHDHVYGYTF,TGTGCCAGCAGCGGACGGACAGGGCCCCATGACCATGTCTATGGCTACACCTTC
TRBD1,TRBV7-9,-,14,TRBJ2-7,CASSLQRGHYEQYF,TGTGCCAGCAGCTTACAGAGGGGGCATTACGAGCAGTACTTC
-,TRBV5-6,-,14,TRBJ2-5,CASSGMDSQETQYF,TGTGCCAGCAGCGGAATGGACAGCCAAGAGACCCAGTACTTC
-,TRBV11-2,-,14,TRBJ1-3,CASHRTGSGNTIYF,TGTGCCAGCCATCGTACGGGCTCTGGAAACACCATATATTTT